One sample yielded the 8 T cell receptor beta chains listed below, sequenced in a study of cytomegalovirus exposure and HLA in healthy donors. The PCR ran on 60 Vbeta and 13 Jbeta primers. Repertoires were generated with immunoSEQ multiplex PCR, while TCRdb's copy carries only in-frame clones and drops some. The sample carries roughly 100,000 clones, about 70% recorded once. Sequencing input: PBMCs. The receptors were gathered from a woman aged 50 to 60 in good health and CMV-seropositive.

The genes are TRBV6-1 and TRBJ2-7, with 8 bases matching TRBD1. This CDR3 contains 14 residues. Germline loops: CDR1 MNHNS, CDR2 SASEGT. V dropped 6 bases and J dropped 3; count of bases not matched to a gene: 7. Written as DNA, the CDR3 is TGTGCCAGCAGGGGGGGACAGGTCCTCTACGAGCAGTACTTC. Protein: CASRGGQVLYEQYF.

In regard to this clone: Other nucleotide sequences in the sample specify the same CDR3. V is TRBV5-5 and J is TRBJ2-5; a weak D match, TRBD1 (6 bases). Looked up from germline, CDR1 is SGHKS and CDR2 is YYEKEE (reference sequence). V was shortened by 6 bases and J by 5 bases, with 17 bases between the two germline ends. The CDR3 length is 14 residues. CDR3 sequence: CASTNTGLGETQYF. As DNA, the CDR3 is TGTGCCAGCACCAATACAGGGTTGGGTGAGACCCAGTACTTC.

This rearrangement joins TRBV30 to TRBJ1-2; 7 bases are a match to TRBD1. The CDR3 runs 16 residues. Per the germline V gene, CDR1 is GTSNPN and CDR2 is SVGIG (reference sequence). Trimming at V came to 1 base and at J to 2 bases, leaving 10 bases not matched to a gene. CDR3 nucleotides: TGTGCCTGGAGTGCTCTTTCGACAGGGAGGAACTATGGCTACACCTTC. Translated, it gives CAWSALSTGRNYGYTF. The variable domain in full, completed from reference TRBV30 and TRBJ1-2, reads SQTIHQWPATLVQPVGSPLSLECTVEGTSNPNLYWYRQAAGRGLQLLFYSVGIGQISSEVPQNLSASRPQDRQFILSSKKLLLSDSGFYLCAWSALSTGRNYGYTFGSGTRLTVV.

The genes are TRBV30 and TRBJ2-1, with 12 positions matching TRBD1. The CDR3 runs 13 residues. Germline CDR1 reads GTSNPN; CDR2 reads SVGIG (reference sequence). Trimming at V came to 6 bases and at J to 7 bases, leaving 4 bases not matched to a gene. The CDR3 region has the DNA TGTGCCTGCCGGGACAGGGGGCTTAATGAGCAGTTCTTC. This gives the protein CACRDRGLNEQFF.

This chain links TRBV7-9 with TRBJ2-2, with 8 positions matching TRBD2. Trimming cost V 5 bases and J 1 base; bases outside gene matches: 3. The germline gives CDR1 SEHNR, CDR2 FQNEAQ (reference sequence). This CDR3 is 15 amino acids long. In nucleotides, the CDR3 is TGTGCCAGCAGCCTCCGGGGGGGGAACACCGGGGAGCTGTTTTTT. This gives the protein CASSLRGGNTGELFF.

This chain uses TRBV28 with TRBJ1-2; TRBD1 matches at 7 bases. J lost 4 bases, V lost 7 bases, and 6 bases had no gene match. The CDR3 sequence is 13 residues long. CDR1 is MDHEN and CDR2 is SYDVKM in the germline V gene. The CDR3 region is CASTRDRLYGYTF. CDR3 sequence (DNA): TGTGCCAGCACCAGGGACAGACTCTATGGCTACACCTTC.

The chain recombines TRBV11-2 with TRBJ2-2; 8 bases are a match to TRBD1. J lost 3 bases, V lost 10 bases, and 13 bases had no gene match. CDR1 and CDR2 from the germline V gene are SGHAT and FQNNGV. This CDR3 region has 16 residues. The DNA for the CDR3 is TGTGCCACCGAGGACAGGGTTGGTCGGGACACCGGGGAGCTGTTTTTT. It yields the protein CATEDRVGRDTGELFF.

V gene TRBV9 combines with J gene TRBJ2-7; 8 bases are shared with TRBD1. The CDR3 has 16 amino acids. With V trimmed by 6 bases and J by 1 base, 12 bases remained unmatched. The V gene's germline CDR1 is SGDLS and CDR2 YYNGEE. As DNA, the CDR3 is TGTGCCAGCACCAGATCCGGGACAGGACCATCCTACGAGCAGTACTTC. It is translated as CASTRSGTGPSYEQYF.